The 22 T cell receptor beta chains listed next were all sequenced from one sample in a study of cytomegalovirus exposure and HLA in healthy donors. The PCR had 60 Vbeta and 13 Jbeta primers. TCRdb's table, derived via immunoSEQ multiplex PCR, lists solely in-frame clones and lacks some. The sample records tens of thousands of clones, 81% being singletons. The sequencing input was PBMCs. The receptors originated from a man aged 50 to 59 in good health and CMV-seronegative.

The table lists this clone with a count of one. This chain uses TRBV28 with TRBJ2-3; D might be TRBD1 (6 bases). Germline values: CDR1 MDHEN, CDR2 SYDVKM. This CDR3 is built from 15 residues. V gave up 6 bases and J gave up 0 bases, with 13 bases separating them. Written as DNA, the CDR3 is TGTGCCAGCAGCTCCCCGACAGGTAGCACAGATACGCAGTATTTT. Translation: CASSSPTGSTDTQYF.

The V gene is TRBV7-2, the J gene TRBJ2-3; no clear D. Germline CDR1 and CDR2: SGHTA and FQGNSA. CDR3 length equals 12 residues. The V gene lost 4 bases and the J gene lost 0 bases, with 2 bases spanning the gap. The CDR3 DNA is TGTGCCAGCAGCTCTAGCACAGATACGCAGTATTTT. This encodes CASSSSTDTQYF.

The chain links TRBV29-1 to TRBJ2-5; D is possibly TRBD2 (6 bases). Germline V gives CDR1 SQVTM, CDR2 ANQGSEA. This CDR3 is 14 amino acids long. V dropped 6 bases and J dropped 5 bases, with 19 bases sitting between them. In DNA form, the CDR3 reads TGCAGCGTGAGGAGAATAGGCGGGGAGGAGACCCAGTACTTC. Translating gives CSVRRIGGEETQYF.

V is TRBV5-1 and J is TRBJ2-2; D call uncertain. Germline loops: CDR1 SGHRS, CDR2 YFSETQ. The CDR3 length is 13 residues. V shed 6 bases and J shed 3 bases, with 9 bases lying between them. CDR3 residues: CASTLPDTGELFF. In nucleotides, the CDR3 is TGCGCCAGCACCCTCCCGGACACCGGGGAGCTGTTTTTT.

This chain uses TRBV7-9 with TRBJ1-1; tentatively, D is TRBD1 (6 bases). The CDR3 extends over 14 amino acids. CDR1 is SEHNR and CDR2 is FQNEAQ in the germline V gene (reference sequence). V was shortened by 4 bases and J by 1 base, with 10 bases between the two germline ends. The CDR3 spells CASSSTGWNTEAFF. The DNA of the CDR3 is TGTGCCAGCAGCTCCACAGGGTGGAACACTGAAGCTTTCTTT.

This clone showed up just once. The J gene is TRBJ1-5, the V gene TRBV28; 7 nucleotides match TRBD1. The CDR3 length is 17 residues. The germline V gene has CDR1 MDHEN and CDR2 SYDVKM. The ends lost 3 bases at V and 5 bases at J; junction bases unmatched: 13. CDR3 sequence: CASSFTLTQGTYQPQHF. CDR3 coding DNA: TGTGCCAGCAGTTTCACCCTAACACAGGGGACATATCAGCCCCAGCATTTT.

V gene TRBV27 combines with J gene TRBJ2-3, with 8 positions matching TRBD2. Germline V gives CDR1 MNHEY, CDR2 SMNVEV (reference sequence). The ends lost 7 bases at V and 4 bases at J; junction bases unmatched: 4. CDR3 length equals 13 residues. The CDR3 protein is CASNTGGSDTQYF. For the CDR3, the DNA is TGTGCCAGCAATACGGGGGGGTCAGATACGCAGTATTTT.

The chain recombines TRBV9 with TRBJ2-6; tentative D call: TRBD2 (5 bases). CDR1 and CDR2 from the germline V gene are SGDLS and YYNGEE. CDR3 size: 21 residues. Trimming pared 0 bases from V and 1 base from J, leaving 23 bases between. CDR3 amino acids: CASSVGGLQDYSGSGANVLTF. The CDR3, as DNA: TGTGCCAGCAGCGTAGGAGGACTCCAAGACTATAGTGGGTCTGGGGCCAACGTCCTGACTTTC. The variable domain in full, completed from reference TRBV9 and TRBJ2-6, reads DSGVTQTPKHLITATGQRVTLRCSPRSGDLSVYWYQQSLDQGLQFLIQYYNGEERAKGNILERFSAQQFPDLHSELNLSSLELGDSALYFCASSVGGLQDYSGSGANVLTFGAGSRLTVL.

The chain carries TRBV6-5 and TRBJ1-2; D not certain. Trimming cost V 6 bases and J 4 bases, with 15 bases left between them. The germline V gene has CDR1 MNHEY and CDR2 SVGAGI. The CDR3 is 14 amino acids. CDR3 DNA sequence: TGTGCCAGCAGCCAACACACTACCGGCTATGGCTACACCTTC. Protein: CASSQHTTGYGYTF.

CDR3 loop: CASSRSHGTDTQYF. The CDR3 region has the DNA TGTGCCAGCAGCCGTAGCCACGGCACAGATACGCAGTATTTT. The rearrangement uses TRBV7-9 and TRBJ2-3, with unresolved D. The CDR3 runs to 14 residues. Germline CDR1 is SEHNR and CDR2 is FQNEAQ (reference sequence). Trimming cost V 5 bases and J 1 base, with 10 bases left between them. Looking up the rest from reference TRBV7-9 and TRBJ2-3 gives the full variable domain: DTGVSQNPRHKITKRGQNVTFRCDPISEHNRLYWYRQTLGQGPEFLTYFQNEAQLEKSRLLSDRFSAERPKGSFSTLEIQRTEQGDSAMYLCASSRSHGTDTQYFGPGTRLTVL.

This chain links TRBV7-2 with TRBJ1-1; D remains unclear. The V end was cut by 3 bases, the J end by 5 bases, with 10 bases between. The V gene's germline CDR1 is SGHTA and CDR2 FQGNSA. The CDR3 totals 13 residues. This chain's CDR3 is CASSFRTGTEAFF. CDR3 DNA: TGTGCCAGCAGCTTCCGGACGGGGACTGAAGCTTTCTTT.

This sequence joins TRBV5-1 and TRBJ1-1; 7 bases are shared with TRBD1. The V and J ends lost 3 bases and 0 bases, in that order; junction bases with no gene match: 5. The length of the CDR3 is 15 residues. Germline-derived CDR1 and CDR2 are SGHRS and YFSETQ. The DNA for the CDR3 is TGCGCCAGCAGCTCGGGACAGACTCTGAACACTGAAGCTTTCTTT. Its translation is CASSSGQTLNTEAFF.

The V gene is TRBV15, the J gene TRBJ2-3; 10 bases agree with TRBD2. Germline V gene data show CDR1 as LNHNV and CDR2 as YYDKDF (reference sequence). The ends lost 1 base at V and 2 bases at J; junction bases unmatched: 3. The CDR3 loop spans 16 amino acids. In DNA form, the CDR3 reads TGTGCCACCAGCAGAGCAAGCGGGAGGGCCACAGATACGCAGTATTTT. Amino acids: CATSRASGRATDTQYF.

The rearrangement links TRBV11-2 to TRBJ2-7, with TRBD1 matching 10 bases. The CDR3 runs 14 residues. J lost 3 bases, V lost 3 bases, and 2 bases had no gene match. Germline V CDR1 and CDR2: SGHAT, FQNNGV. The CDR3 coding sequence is TGTGCCAGCAGCTTTGGGACAGGGGACTACGAGCAGTACTTC. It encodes CASSFGTGDYEQYF.

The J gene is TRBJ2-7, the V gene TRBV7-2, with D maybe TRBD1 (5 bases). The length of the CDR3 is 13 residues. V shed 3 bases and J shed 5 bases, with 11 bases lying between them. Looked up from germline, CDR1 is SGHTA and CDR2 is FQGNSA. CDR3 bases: TGTGCCAGCAGCTTTTCGACAGACCACGAGCAGTACTTC. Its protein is CASSFSTDHEQYF.

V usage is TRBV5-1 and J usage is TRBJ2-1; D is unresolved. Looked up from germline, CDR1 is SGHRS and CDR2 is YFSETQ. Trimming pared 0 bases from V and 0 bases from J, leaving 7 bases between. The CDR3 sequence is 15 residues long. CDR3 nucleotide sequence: TGCGCCAGCAGCTTGGCGACTGTCTCCTACAATGAGCAGTTCTTC. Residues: CASSLATVSYNEQFF.

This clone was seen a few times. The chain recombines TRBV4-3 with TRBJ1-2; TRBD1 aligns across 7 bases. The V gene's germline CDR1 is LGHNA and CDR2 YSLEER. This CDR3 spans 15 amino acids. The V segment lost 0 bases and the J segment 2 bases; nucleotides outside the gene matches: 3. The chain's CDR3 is CASSQDLQGNYGYTF. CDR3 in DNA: TGCGCCAGCAGCCAAGATCTACAGGGGAACTATGGCTACACCTTC.

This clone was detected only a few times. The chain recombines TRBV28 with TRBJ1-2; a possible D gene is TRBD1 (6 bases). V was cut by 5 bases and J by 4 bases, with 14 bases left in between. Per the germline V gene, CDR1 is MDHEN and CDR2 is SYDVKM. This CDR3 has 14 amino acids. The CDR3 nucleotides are TGTGCCAGCAGTCTCTCGAGGGGGACCTATGGCTACACCTTC. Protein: CASSLSRGTYGYTF.

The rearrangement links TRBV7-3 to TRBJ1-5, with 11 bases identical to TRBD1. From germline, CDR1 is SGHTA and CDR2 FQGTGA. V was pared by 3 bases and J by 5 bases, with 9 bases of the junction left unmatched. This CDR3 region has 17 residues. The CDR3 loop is CASSFQTDRGPDQPQHF. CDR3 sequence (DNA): TGTGCCAGCAGCTTCCAAACGGACAGGGGGCCTGATCAGCCCCAGCATTTT.

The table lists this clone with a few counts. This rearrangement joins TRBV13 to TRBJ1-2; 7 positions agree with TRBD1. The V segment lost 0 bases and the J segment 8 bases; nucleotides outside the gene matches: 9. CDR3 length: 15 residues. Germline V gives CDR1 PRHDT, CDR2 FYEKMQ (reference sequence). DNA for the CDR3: TGTGCCAGCAGCTTAGGACAGGGGATAACTAGCGGCTACACCTTC. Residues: CASSLGQGITSGYTF.

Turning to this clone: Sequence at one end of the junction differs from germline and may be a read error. The DNA of the CDR3 is TGTTCCAGCAACAACCGCAACACAGATACGCAGTATTTT. This encodes CSSNNRNTDTQYF. The rearrangement links TRBV7-9 to TRBJ2-3; D unclear. Germline CDR1 and CDR2: SEHNR and FQNEAQ (reference sequence). This CDR3 has 13 amino acids.

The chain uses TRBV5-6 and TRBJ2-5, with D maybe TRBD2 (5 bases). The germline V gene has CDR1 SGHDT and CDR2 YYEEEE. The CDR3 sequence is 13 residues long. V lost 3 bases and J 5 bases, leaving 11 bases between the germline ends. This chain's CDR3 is CASSYIREETQYF. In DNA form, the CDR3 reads TGTGCCAGCAGCTACATTAGGGAGGAGACCCAGTACTTC.